This T cell receptor (beta chain) was recorded in a study of PD-L1 blockade in urothelial cancer. Study overall: Samples of blood were analyzed 3 weeks (second dose) and 6 weeks after treatment start.

TCRdb keeps only in-frame clones here, not all; method: immunoSEQ multiplex PCR. Of tens of thousands of clones in the sample, 88% were seen once. This clonotype was obtained from a man aged 45-60 years with urothelial cancer. Source: PBMCs, taken around atezolizumab (anti-PD-L1) treatment.

The CDR3 protein is CAVDRGGLMDTQYF. The CDR3 nucleotides are TGTGCCGTAGACAGGGGGGGTTTGATGGATACGCAGTATTTT. V is TRBV10-3 and J is TRBJ2-3; 9 positions match TRBD1. The V segment lost 11 bases and the J segment 6 bases; nucleotides outside the gene matches: 12. CDR1 ENHRY and CDR2 SYGVKD come from the germline V gene. This CDR3 has 14 residues.